One sample yielded the 18 T cell receptor beta chains listed below, sequenced in a study of spatial heterogeneity in lung cancer. The time point is: blood at routine non-recurrence follow-up after resection. TCRdb recomputed calls from the 5' RACE reads with MiXCR, one row per CDR3 protein. The sample carries more than 15,000 distinct CDR3 sequences, about 6% recorded once. The sequencing used PBMCs, collected at follow-up. These receptors were collected from a male donor with early-stage non-small cell lung cancer.

This clonotype was counted ten times or more. The rearrangement uses TRBV5-4 and TRBJ2-7; D remains ambiguous. V lost 0 bases and J lost 4, with 11 bases in between. This CDR3 comprises 14 residues. Germline V gene sequence: CDR1 SGHNT, CDR2 YYREEE (reference sequence). The CDR3 is CASSLVGPPYEQYF. As DNA, the CDR3 is TGTGCCAGCAGCTTGGTAGGCCCCCCATACGAGCAGTACTTC.

The chain links TRBV7-2 to TRBJ2-1; maybe TRBD1 (5 bases). The germline gives CDR1 SGHTA, CDR2 FQGNSA. The germline V and J ends were trimmed by 0 bases and 15 bases, with 12 bases remaining between them. The length of the CDR3 is 12 residues. Written as DNA, the CDR3 is TGTGCCAGCAGCTTAGCGCGGCAGGGTAGGTTCTTC. Its protein is CASSLARQGRFF.

This clonotype was counted at least ten times. V usage is TRBV20-1 and J usage is TRBJ2-3, with 7 bases fitting TRBD1. The CDR3 spans 14 residues. From germline, CDR1 is DFQATT and CDR2 SNEGSKA (reference sequence). CDR3 nucleotides: TGCAGCCCCAGCGCCGGACAGGAGGCAGATACGCAGTATTTT. This encodes CSPSAGQEADTQYF.

By its share, this clonotype is medium-sized. The rearrangement joins TRBV28 to TRBJ2-1; tentatively, D is TRBD2 (6 bases). The CDR3 has 15 residues. V lost 6 bases to trimming and J lost 3 bases, with 15 bases between them. The V gene's germline CDR1 is MDHEN and CDR2 SYDVKM. The CDR3 is CASRPSGEVYNEQFF. The CDR3 DNA sequence: TGTGCCAGCAGGCCCTCGGGGGAAGTCTACAATGAGCAGTTCTTC. Full variable domain (rest looked up from reference TRBV28 and TRBJ2-1): DVKVTQSSRYLVKRTGEKVFLECVQDMDHENMFWYRQDPGLGLRLIYFSYDVKMKEKGDIPEGYSVSREKKERFSLILESASTNQTSMYLCASRPSGEVYNEQFFGPGTRLTVL.

This clonotype was picked up many times. The gene calls are TRBV20-1 and TRBJ2-1; 10 nucleotides match TRBD2. This CDR3 contains 17 residues. With 3 bases clipped from V and 5 bases from J, the junction kept 13 bases outside the gene matches. Per the germline V gene, CDR1 is DFQATT and CDR2 is SNEGSKA (reference sequence). The CDR3 DNA is TGCAGTGCTAGGCTTGGGACTAGCGCCCGGAGGGACAATGAGCAGTTCTTC. Protein: CSARLGTSARRDNEQFF.

This clonotype showed up many times. The rearrangement uses TRBV5-1 and TRBJ1-5; TRBD1 agrees at 9 bases. CDR3 length equals 14 residues. J gave up 5 bases and V 2 bases, and 2 bases lay outside the gene matches. Germline loops: CDR1 SGHRS, CDR2 YFSETQ. CDR3 sequence (DNA): TGCGCCAGCAGCTTCACAGGGGGCGATCAGCCCCAGCATTTT. Its translation is CASSFTGGDQPQHF.

This clonotype has a count of ten or more. The J gene is TRBJ2-2, the V gene TRBV5-1, with 9 bases fitting TRBD2. Trimming cost V 4 bases and J 4 bases; bases outside gene matches: 5. Germline V lookup: CDR1 SGHRS, CDR2 YFSETQ. CDR3 length: 15 residues. CDR3 residues: CASSRGTSPTGELFF. Written as DNA, the CDR3 is TGCGCCAGCAGCCGCGGGACTAGCCCCACCGGGGAGCTGTTTTTT.

Ten or more counts support this clonotype. The chain carries TRBV11-3 and TRBJ2-5; a possible D gene is TRBD1 (6 bases). The germline V and J ends were trimmed by 5 bases and 5 bases, with 15 bases remaining between them. Germline V CDR1 and CDR2: SGHNT, YENEEA. The CDR3 runs 14 residues. CDR3 DNA: TGTGCCAGCAGCCATCCGGGACATGAGGAGACCCAGTACTTC. Its translation is CASSHPGHEETQYF.

This clonotype has ten or more counts. This chain joins TRBV7-8 and TRBJ2-3, with D perhaps TRBD1 or TRBD2 (6 bases each). Germline V gives CDR1 SGHVS, CDR2 FQNEAQ. Trimming shortened V by 1 base and J by 4 bases, and 18 bases separated the two germline ends. This CDR3 region has 17 residues. The DNA for the CDR3 is TGTGCCAGCAGCTTAGGGGGGGCTGGGAGTGGGCCAGATACGCAGTATTTT. This gives the protein CASSLGGAGSGPDTQYF.

This clonotype has a count of ten or more. The chain links TRBV20-1 to TRBJ1-2; 8 nucleotides match TRBD1. The CDR3 sequence is 13 residues long. The germline V gene has CDR1 DFQATT and CDR2 SNEGSKA (reference sequence). V was clipped by 3 bases and J by 4 bases; unmatched bases: 4. This chain's CDR3 is CSARAQGAYGYTF. CDR3 nucleotide sequence: TGCAGTGCTAGGGCTCAGGGGGCCTATGGCTACACCTTC.

At least ten counts were recorded for this clonotype. The rearrangement links TRBV20-1 to TRBJ1-2; D not certain. CDR3 length: 12 residues. Trimming cost V 4 bases and J 2 bases, with 8 bases left between them. The germline CDR1 and CDR2 sequences are DFQATT and SNEGSKA (reference sequence). In DNA form, the CDR3 reads TGCAGTGCTATGATCCAGAACTATGGCTACACCTTC. This codes for CSAMIQNYGYTF.

This clonotype was seen repeatedly, ten times or more. V usage is TRBV28 and J usage is TRBJ2-7; TRBD1 matches 8 bases. V lost 2 bases and J lost 6; bases outside the gene matches: 15. The CDR3 is 17 residues long. Per the germline V gene, CDR1 is MDHEN and CDR2 is SYDVKM. The DNA for the CDR3 is TGTGCCAGCAGTTTACCTTCGACCGGGACAGGACGTGTCGAGCAGTACTTC. It codes for CASSLPSTGTGRVEQYF.

This clonotype has ten or more counts. The chain is built from TRBV6-1 and TRBJ2-3; 7 bases align to TRBD2. V lost 0 bases, J lost 4 bases, and 4 bases stayed unmatched. CDR1 and CDR2 (germline): MNHNS, SASEGT. The CDR3 is made up of 15 amino acids. The CDR3: CASSEAAGEADTQYF. DNA of the CDR3: TGTGCCAGCAGTGAAGCGGCGGGAGAGGCAGATACGCAGTATTTT.

The sample holds many counts of this clonotype. V usage is TRBV15 and J usage is TRBJ1-5, with D unresolved. Deletions cut 6 bases from V and 7 bases from J, with 13 bases between. The V gene's germline CDR1 is LNHNV and CDR2 YYDKDF (reference sequence). This CDR3 contains 13 residues. CDR3 sequence reads: CATSFGWYQPQHF. Here the CDR3 DNA reads TGTGCCACCAGTTTTGGTTGGTACCAGCCCCAGCATTTT.

This clonotype was counted many times. This chain links TRBV7-2 with TRBJ2-1, with 14 bases aligning to TRBD2. The V gene's germline CDR1 is SGHTA and CDR2 FQGNSA. The ends lost 5 bases at V and 8 bases at J; junction bases unmatched: 8. The CDR3 spans 16 residues. The CDR3 nucleotides read TGTGCCAGCAGCCTCGGGACTAGCGGGAGTTGGGATGAGCAGTTCTTC. This translates into CASSLGTSGSWDEQFF.

Many counts were recorded for this clonotype. The gene calls are TRBV4-3 and TRBJ2-3; a possible D gene is TRBD2 (5 bases). The CDR3 runs to 14 residues. V gave up 6 bases and J gave up 6 bases, with 16 bases separating them. Germline CDR1 reads LGHNA; CDR2 reads YSLEER. In DNA form, the CDR3 reads TGCGCCAGCAGGGCTAGCAGAACGGGGGATACGCAGTATTTT. This translates into CASRASRTGDTQYF.

This clonotype came up once. This sequence joins TRBV7-9 and TRBJ2-3; D is unresolved. V was shortened by 5 bases and J by 2 bases, with 11 bases between the two germline ends. Germline CDR1 is SEHNR and CDR2 is FQNEAQ (reference sequence). The CDR3 covers 14 residues. CDR3: CASSPLRLTDTQYF. The CDR3, as DNA: TGTGCCAGCAGCCCGCTGCGCCTCACAGATACGCAGTATTTT.

By share, this clonotype ranks as medium-sized (0.01 to 0.1%). V usage is TRBV7-8 and J usage is TRBJ2-3; D remains ambiguous. Germline V gene data show CDR1 as SGHVS and CDR2 as FQNEAQ. V was trimmed by 5 bases and J by 4 bases, leaving 16 bases between them. The CDR3 sequence is 15 residues long. The DNA for the CDR3 is TGTGCCAGCAGCCCCCTGACTGGGTTCGCAGATACGCAGTATTTT. It yields the protein CASSPLTGFADTQYF.